The 22 T cell receptor beta chains below come from one sample, sequenced in a study of shared clonotypes between healthy human individuals. Assay: immunoSEQ multiplex PCR; the TCRdb copy retains only in-frame clones and omits some. This sample carries about 680,000 clones, roughly 70% of them seen once, and the ten largest clones take about 1.8%. Sequencing was carried out using memory CD4+ T cells sorted from blood. As for subset: CD45RA-negative fraction. Receptors were obtained from a woman in her 30s in good health.

Worth noting for this clone: Other DNA sequences within the sample encode an identical CDR3. The chain combines TRBV5-1 with TRBJ2-1, with 12 bases that match TRBD2. CDR3 length: 15 amino acids. CDR1 and CDR2 from the germline V gene are SGHRS and YFSETQ. With 4 bases clipped from V and 3 bases from J, the junction kept 2 bases outside the gene matches. CDR3 in amino acids: CASSKTSGSYNEQFF. The CDR3 DNA follows: TGCGCCAGCAGCAAGACTAGCGGGAGCTACAATGAGCAGTTCTTC.

The chain combines TRBV11-2 with TRBJ2-7; D gene ambiguous. Germline CDR1 and CDR2: SGHAT and FQNNGV. V was cut by 5 bases and J by 4 bases, with 9 bases left in between. The CDR3 loop spans 12 amino acids. For the CDR3, the DNA is TGTGCCAGCAGCGCCCATCAATACGAGCAGTACTTC. Protein product: CASSAHQYEQYF.

The chain is built from TRBV27 and TRBJ1-1; no clear D. This CDR3 contains 12 residues. V dropped 6 bases and J dropped 7 bases, with 12 bases sitting between them. Germline CDR1 reads MNHEY; CDR2 reads SMNVEV (reference sequence). In nucleotides, the CDR3 is TGTGCCAGCAGCAGGCCCTACGGTGAAGCTTTCTTT. Translating gives CASSRPYGEAFF.

CDR3 nucleotide sequence: TGTGCCACCAGCAGAGATCCCCGTGGGGGCAACGAGCAGTACTTC. Protein product: CATSRDPRGGNEQYF. The chain combines TRBV15 with TRBJ2-7; maybe TRBD1 (6 bases). This CDR3 region has 15 residues. CDR1 is LNHNV, CDR2 YYDKDF, per germline (reference sequence). V was clipped by 0 bases and J by 5 bases, with 14 bases between them.

The rearrangement uses TRBV7-8 and TRBJ1-4; no firm D call. Germline V gene lookup returns CDR1 SGHVS and CDR2 FQNEAQ. The V end was cut by 3 bases, the J end by 5 bases, with 13 bases between. There are 15 residues in the CDR3. The CDR3 DNA reads as TGTGCCAGCAGCTTTAGAGTACAGATCAATGAAAAACTGTTTTTT. Its protein product is CASSFRVQINEKLFF.

The chain uses TRBV7-8 and TRBJ2-7; possibly TRBD2 for D (6 bases). Germline V gives CDR1 SGHVS, CDR2 FQNEAQ. The germline V and J ends were trimmed by 1 base and 3 bases, with 13 bases remaining between them. The CDR3 length is 15 residues. CDR3 sequence reads: CASSLEAGTGYEQYF. The CDR3 coding sequence is TGTGCCAGCAGCTTAGAAGCAGGGACTGGCTACGAGCAGTACTTC.

V usage is TRBV5-1 and J usage is TRBJ2-7, with 11 bases lining up with TRBD1. V shed 3 bases, J shed 4 bases, and the junction held 6 bases outside the gene matches. CDR3 size: 15 residues. Germline V gene lookup returns CDR1 SGHRS and CDR2 YFSETQ. The DNA of the CDR3 is TGCGCCAGCAGCTCCTGGACAGGGGGCGGGTACGAGCAGTACTTC. Its translation: CASSSWTGGGYEQYF.

This chain links TRBV30 with TRBJ1-2, with TRBD1 matching over 8 bases. Germline lookup yields CDR1 GTSNPN and CDR2 SVGIG (reference sequence). CDR3 length equals 14 residues. The V and J ends lost 7 bases and 2 bases, in that order; junction bases with no gene match: 9. The chain's CDR3 is CASDFRGLNYGYTF. In DNA, the CDR3 is TGTGCCTCGGACTTCAGGGGGCTCAACTATGGCTACACCTTC.

In this sample, this clone turned up a few times. The rearrangement uses TRBV10-3 and TRBJ1-2; no clear D. The CDR3 is 13 amino acids. V lost 2 bases and J lost 4, with 8 bases in between. CDR1 ENHRY and CDR2 SYGVKD come from the germline V gene. CDR3 bases: TGTGCCATCAGTGAGACAGCCGGCTATGGCTACACCTTC. Its protein is CAISETAGYGYTF.

This clone was seen a few times. This chain links TRBV9 with TRBJ2-6; D is unclear. This CDR3 comprises 15 residues. Germline CDR1 reads SGDLS; CDR2 reads YYNGEE. Trimming took off 2 bases at V and 0 bases at J, with 6 bases between the two ends. Here the CDR3 reads CASSVDNSGANVLTF. The DNA of the CDR3 is TGTGCCAGCAGCGTCGACAACTCTGGGGCCAACGTCCTGACTTTC.

V is TRBV6-1 and J is TRBJ2-2; 10 nucleotides match TRBD2. The CDR3 runs 15 residues. The germline gives CDR1 MNHNS, CDR2 SASEGT. V gave up 6 bases and J gave up 1 base; unmatched junction bases: 2. The CDR3 sequence: CASRLAGWNTGELFF. CDR3 in DNA: TGTGCCAGCAGACTAGCGGGATGGAACACCGGGGAGCTGTTTTTT.

This chain connects TRBV30 to TRBJ2-7, with D perhaps TRBD1 or TRBD2 (5 bases each). V was shortened by 1 base and J by 7 bases, with 14 bases between the two germline ends. This CDR3 contains 13 residues. Germline V gene data show CDR1 as GTSNPN and CDR2 as SVGIG (reference sequence). The CDR3 is CAWSGGPAREQYF. The CDR3 bases are TGTGCCTGGAGTGGGGGACCGGCCCGGGAGCAGTACTTC.

The chain has TRBV27 and TRBJ2-1, with 9 bases fitting TRBD2. CDR1 is MNHEY, CDR2 SMNVEV, per germline (reference sequence). After removal of 5 bases from V and 6 bases from J, the junction contained 8 bases not matched to a gene. CDR3 length: 15 residues. CDR3 nucleotides: TGTGCCAGCAGTCCCAGGACTAGCGTGGGCAATGAGCAGTTCTTC. This encodes CASSPRTSVGNEQFF.

The chain joins TRBV5-1 to TRBJ2-1; D is tentatively TRBD1 or TRBD2 (5 bases each). The CDR3 runs 16 residues. V lost 6 bases, J lost 0 bases, and 16 bases lay in between. Germline-derived CDR1 and CDR2 are SGHRS and YFSETQ. CDR3: CASKGSPGFSYNEQFF. The CDR3 DNA reads as TGCGCCAGCAAGGGGTCTCCGGGATTCTCCTACAATGAGCAGTTCTTC.

This sequence joins TRBV18 and TRBJ2-6, with a tentative D call TRBD1 (5 bases). Germline lookup yields CDR1 KGHSH and CDR2 LQKENI. The CDR3 runs 15 residues. V was shortened by 3 bases and J by 2 bases, with 8 bases between the two germline ends. The CDR3 bases are TGTGCCAGCTCACCCGACAGACCTGGGGCCAACGTCCTGACTTTC. It is translated as CASSPDRPGANVLTF.

This clone has a single count. The chain combines TRBV29-1 with TRBJ1-4, with D possibly TRBD1 on 6 matching bases. This CDR3 comprises 14 residues. Looked up from germline, CDR1 is SQVTM and CDR2 is ANQGSEA. V lost 4 bases and J lost 4, with 13 bases in between. The CDR3 spells CSVVRGGFNEKLFF. In DNA form, the CDR3 reads TGCAGCGTTGTCAGAGGGGGGTTTAATGAAAAACTGTTTTTT. Combining the CDR3 with reference TRBV29-1 and TRBJ1-4 gives the whole variable domain SAVISQKPSRDICQRGTSLTIQCQVDSQVTMMFWYRQQPGQSLTLIATANQGSEATYESGFVIDKFPISRPNLTFSTLTVSNMSPEDSSIYLCSVVRGGFNEKLFFGSGTQLSVL.

The chain links TRBV6-5 to TRBJ1-5; 9 positions match TRBD1. The V segment lost 4 bases and the J segment 4 bases; nucleotides outside the gene matches: 5. CDR3 length: 15 residues. The V gene's germline CDR1 is MNHEY and CDR2 SVGAGI. CDR3 protein: CASSSTGGRNQPQHF. The CDR3 nucleotides are TGTGCCAGCAGTTCCACAGGGGGCAGAAATCAGCCCCAGCATTTT.

On this clone: Other DNA variants within this sample encode the same CDR3. The V gene is TRBV6-5, the J gene TRBJ2-5, with 8 bases that match TRBD2. The germline V gene has CDR1 MNHEY and CDR2 SVGAGI. The CDR3 runs to 15 residues. The trim removed 0 bases at V and 2 bases at J, leaving 2 bases unmatched. The chain's CDR3 is CASSYSSGGQETQYF. CDR3 in DNA: TGTGCCAGCAGTTACTCTTCGGGAGGGCAAGAGACCCAGTACTTC.

This sequence joins TRBV6-6 and TRBJ1-1; the D is unclear. Germline V gene data show CDR1 as MNHNY and CDR2 as SVGAGI (reference sequence). The CDR3 length is 12 residues. V dropped 7 bases and J dropped 1 base, with 7 bases sitting between them. For the CDR3, the DNA is TGTGCCAGCACCCGCCGGAACACTGAAGCTTTCTTT. Residues: CASTRRNTEAFF.

The genes are TRBV11-2 and TRBJ2-1; D tentatively fits TRBD1 or TRBD2 (5 bases each). Germline V gene data show CDR1 as SGHAT and CDR2 as FQNNGV. V gave up 0 bases and J gave up 7 bases, with 22 bases separating them. This CDR3 is 18 amino acids long. CDR3 coding DNA: TGTGCCAGCAGCTTAGATCCTAGCAGGGAGAAGGGCCGGAATGAGCAGTTCTTC. Protein product: CASSLDPSREKGRNEQFF.

V is TRBV27 and J is TRBJ1-5, with 7 bases lining up with TRBD1. The germline CDR1 and CDR2 sequences are MNHEY and SMNVEV (reference sequence). The CDR3 spans 16 residues. V lost 4 bases, J lost 1 base, and 7 bases stayed unmatched. CDR3 protein: CASSSIGRGSNQPQHF. The CDR3 DNA is TGTGCCAGCAGTTCCATTGGCAGGGGGAGCAATCAGCCCCAGCATTTT.

The rearrangement links TRBV29-1 to TRBJ2-3; possible D gene TRBD1, 7 bases. The germline CDR1 and CDR2 sequences are SQVTM and ANQGSEA. This CDR3 is built from 15 residues. V lost 3 bases, J lost 5 bases, and 18 bases lay in between. The CDR3 sequence is CSVDRGTGVKDTQYF. The CDR3 DNA follows: TGCAGCGTTGACAGGGGGACGGGAGTTAAAGATACGCAGTATTTT.